Given below is one T cell receptor beta chain in context. Its specificity is not known. This sample was included in a study of T cell responses to AZD1222 COVID-19 vaccine. Study observations and caveats: Among vaccine-associated CD4 TCRs, coverage spanned spike, with dominance at 160-218 and 743-854.

Trimming left V 4 bases short and J 0 bases short, with 7 bases between. Germline CDR1 SGHRS, CDR2 YFSETQ. This CDR3 is 13 amino acids long. TCRdb's copy holds only in-frame clones and misses some; the assay was immunoSEQ multiplex PCR. Of roughly 80,000 clones listed, about nine tenths are singletons. The V call is TRBV5-1, the J call TRBJ2-5; D gene uncertain. Source: peripheral blood, taken on day 0 of MenACWY control vaccination. The sequence was obtained from an adult in good health. The CDR3 here is CASSLDDQETQYF. The CDR3 bases are TGCGCCAGCAGCCTGGACGACCAAGAGACCCAGTACTTC.